This T cell receptor (beta chain) originates from a study of cytomegalovirus exposure and HLA in healthy donors. Study results and limitations: Published work reported that the classifier diagnosed cytomegalovirus status with high specificity and sensitivity. In the approximately 120 validation repertoires, a later analysis found that first-cohort TCR clusters tended to co-occur. Cytomegalovirus-associated TCR beta chains were listed, numbering 164.

Germline V CDR1 and CDR2: MNHNY, SVGAGI (reference sequence). This CDR3 spans 12 amino acids. V shed 11 bases and J 6 bases; nucleotides not matched to a gene: 10. These donors were members of the approximately 110-subject validation cohort, a group separate from the roughly 670-subject first cohort. Of note for this clone: What it recognizes is unknown.

Measured with immunoSEQ multiplex PCR; TCRdb has only the in-frame clones, and not every one. The table has some 120,000 clones, under 90% seen once. Source material: PBMCs. The TCR originated in a woman in her 30s in good health and CMV-seronegative. This chain uses TRBV6-6 with TRBJ2-7, with 7 bases aligning to TRBD1. The CDR3 protein is CASARQGAEQYF. CDR3 DNA sequence: TGTGCCTCAGCCCGACAGGGCGCCGAGCAGTACTTC.